The TCR beta chain under discussion was sequenced for a study of vaccination and CD4 T cells after COVID-19. This CDR3 spans 17 amino acids. V gave up 5 bases and J gave up 0 bases, with 17 bases separating them. The germline V gene encodes CDR1 DFQATT and CDR2 SNEGSKA (reference sequence). Treatment specified: roughly 10-day PBMC culture with coronavirus spike peptide pools or control peptides (ViraFEST assay). ViraFEST stimulated the growth of antigen-specific T cells using peptide pools and subsequently profiled their TCRs by sequencing. A remark on this clonotype: The target antigen is unknown.

Once obtained from cultured CD4+ T cells, the DNA was sequenced using the Oncomine TCR Beta short-read assay. Cultured CD4+ T cells yielded the extracted genomic DNA. Each CDR3 protein gets one entry after TCRdb re-called the PCR reads with MiXCR. The table has about 15,000 distinct CDR3 sequences, around 42% seen once. Whole-study findings and limits: Relatively few convalescent patients were studied; early post-infection timepoints were not included.

The sequencing here drew on CD4+ T cells from blood, cultured in vitro, taken before SARS-CoV-2 vaccination. The TCR originated in a human donor who had recovered from COVID-19. This sequence joins TRBV20-1 and TRBJ2-6, with a tentative D call TRBD2 (5 bases). CDR3 DNA: TGCAGTGCTGTTAATAGCGCCATCCCCTCTGGGGCCAACGTCCTGACTTTC. Its translation is CSAVNSAIPSGANVLTF.